This record concerns one T cell receptor (beta chain) sequence. Its antigen is still unknown. This may arise from a read error, as a much more abundant clone is one base away. This entry is derived from a study of T cells in Graves' hyperthyroidism and ophthalmopathy. Study-level findings and limits: Ophthalmopathy prediction by the model preceded onset by a median about 6 months. Clonotypes that were expanded in thyroid above 0.001 mostly appeared in blood too.

A Clinical Activity Score of at least 3, a NOSPECS grade of at least 4 and a duration under 3 months were recorded in the ophthalmopathy patients. Each 10 ml fresh peripheral blood draw supplied the PBMCs. The trim removed 11 bases at V and 2 bases at J, leaving 13 bases unmatched. CDR3 length equals 16 residues. CDR1 is SNHLY, CDR2 FYNNEI, per germline. Amplification of TCR beta CDR3 regions was performed using RNA transcripts as template. Primed by the HTBI set, a first-round RT-PCR was run on the TCR CDR3. TCRdb passed the multiplex PCR reads through MiXCR, listing each CDR3 protein once. The sample lists about 590,000 distinct CDR3 sequences, around 14% occurring once.

The rearrangement joins TRBV2 to TRBJ2-2, with 8 bases lining up with TRBD2. The source is a woman younger than 30 with Graves' ophthalmopathy. Input material: blood. CDR3 nucleotide sequence: TGTGCCGGCATCCCGGGTAGCGGGACCAACACCGGGGAGCTGTTTTTT. As protein: CAGIPGSGTNTGELFF. The full variable domain, with the rest looked up from reference TRBV2 and TRBJ2-2, is EPEVTQTPSHQVTQMGQEVILRCVPISNHLYFYWYRQILGQKVEFLVSFYNNEISEKSEIFDDQFSVERPDGSNFTLKIRSTKLEDSAMYFCAGIPGSGTNTGELFFGEGSRLTVL.